These 11 T cell receptor beta chains originate from one sample sequenced in a study of cytomegalovirus exposure and HLA in healthy donors. PCR employed 60 Vbeta and 13 Jbeta primers. Clones were sequenced by immunoSEQ multiplex PCR, and TCRdb holds only the in-frame ones, with some missing. The sample lists approximately 160,000 clones, more than 60% occurring once. The sequenced sample was PBMCs. These receptor sequences come from a woman aged 25 to 39 in good health and CMV-seropositive.

The V and J genes are TRBV13 and TRBJ1-2, with TRBD1 matching over 7 bases. The germline CDR1 and CDR2 sequences are PRHDT and FYEKMQ (reference sequence). The CDR3 consists of 16 residues. V trimming: 0 bases; J trimming: 3 bases; junction bases outside the gene matches: 7. CDR3 DNA sequence: TGTGCCAGCAGCTTAGGCTCGATGGGACAGCACTATGGCTACACCTTC. Protein: CASSLGSMGQHYGYTF.

The sample holds one count of this clone. V usage is TRBV5-1 and J usage is TRBJ2-3; 16 bases are shared with TRBD2. Trimming cost V 1 base and J 4 bases; bases outside gene matches: 9. The CDR3 sequence is 19 residues long. Germline V lookup: CDR1 SGHRS, CDR2 YFSETQ. CDR3 DNA sequence: TGCGCCAGCAGCTTGCCGGGACTAGCGGGAGGGCCTAACTCAGATACGCAGTATTTT. This gives the protein CASSLPGLAGGPNSDTQYF.

In this sample, this clone turned up once. V usage is TRBV9 and J usage is TRBJ2-7; TRBD1 aligns across 10 bases. Germline trimming cut 0 bases from V and 7 bases from J; bases unmatched to any gene: 7. Per germline, CDR1 SGDLS and CDR2 YYNGEE. There are 15 residues in the CDR3. The DNA for the CDR3 is TGTGCCAGCAGCGTAGTTGGGACAGGGGTTGAGGAGCAGTACTTC. It translates to CASSVVGTGVEEQYF. Full variable domain (remainder filled in from reference TRBV9 and TRBJ2-7): DSGVTQTPKHLITATGQRVTLRCSPRSGDLSVYWYQQSLDQGLQFLIQYYNGEERAKGNILERFSAQQFPDLHSELNLSSLELGDSALYFCASSVVGTGVEEQYFGPGTRLTVT.

J is TRBJ2-5 and V is TRBV27; D not resolved. The CDR3 loop spans 13 amino acids. V was trimmed by 3 bases and J by 2 bases, leaving 7 bases between them. Germline V gene lookup returns CDR1 MNHEY and CDR2 SMNVEV (reference sequence). The CDR3 reads CASSFPGQETQYF. Here the CDR3 DNA reads TGTGCCAGCAGTTTCCCAGGACAAGAGACCCAGTACTTC.

The J gene is TRBJ2-2, the V gene TRBV27, with a weak D call TRBD2 (7 bases). Trimming took off 3 bases at V and 5 bases at J, with 19 bases between the two ends. The CDR3 loop spans 17 amino acids. Germline lookup yields CDR1 MNHEY and CDR2 SMNVEV (reference sequence). The CDR3 DNA follows: TGTGCCAGCAGTTTGGTAGCAGGGGAGGGAGAGACCGGGGAGCTGTTTTTT. It specifies CASSLVAGEGETGELFF.

CDR3 protein: CASSDLQGLNTGELFF. The CDR3 DNA is TGCGCCAGCAGTGACCTACAGGGGTTGAACACCGGGGAGCTGTTTTTT. The genes are TRBV10-1 and TRBJ2-2; 7 bases match TRBD1. Trimming cost V 3 bases and J 1 base; bases outside gene matches: 5. Germline assignment: CDR1 WNHNN and CDR2 SYGVQD (reference sequence). CDR3 length equals 16 residues.

This rearrangement joins TRBV11-3 to TRBJ2-1, with 16 bases matching TRBD2. Germline V gene sequence: CDR1 SGHNT, CDR2 YENEEA. V lost 1 base, J lost 13 bases, and 10 bases stayed unmatched. The CDR3 consists of 17 residues. The CDR3 bases are TGTGCCAGCAGCTTAGCTGCCACGGGACTAGCGGGAGGGCAACAGTTCTTC. This translates into CASSLAATGLAGGQQFF.

This clone has only a few counts. This chain joins TRBV10-1 and TRBJ2-2; a weak D match, TRBD2 (6 bases). The CDR3 is 16 amino acids. Per the germline V gene, CDR1 is WNHNN and CDR2 is SYGVQD (reference sequence). V was clipped by 10 bases and J by 2 bases, with 20 bases between them. CDR3 loop: CAIIIRTTSNTGELFF. As DNA, the CDR3 is TGCGCCATTATAATAAGAACTACTAGCAACACCGGGGAGCTGTTTTTT.

This sequence joins TRBV2 and TRBJ2-3; D uncertain. The CDR3 contains 13 residues. V lost 5 bases and J 3 bases, leaving 9 bases between the germline ends. From germline, CDR1 is SNHLY and CDR2 FYNNEI. CDR3 sequence: CASSSGQTDTQYF. The CDR3 nucleotides read TGTGCCAGCAGTAGTGGTCAGACAGATACGCAGTATTTT.

The chain is built from TRBV6-4 and TRBJ1-1; the D gene is possibly TRBD1 (6 bases). This CDR3 is 14 amino acids long. V was pared by 5 bases and J by 5 bases, with 15 bases between. Germline values: CDR1 MRHNA, CDR2 SNTAGT. CDR3 coding DNA: TGTGCCAGCAGTCCCGAGGGGGGGAGGACTGAAGCTTTCTTT. Its translation is CASSPEGGRTEAFF.

This clone showed up just a few times. V usage is TRBV28 and J usage is TRBJ1-5; TRBD1 agrees at 7 bases. Germline assignment: CDR1 MDHEN and CDR2 SYDVKM. The CDR3 totals 16 residues. J gave up 4 bases and V 6 bases, and 12 bases lay outside the gene matches. CDR3 coding DNA: TGTGCCAGCAGAAACTTGGGACAGACCTTAAATCAGCCCCAGCATTTT. Translation: CASRNLGQTLNQPQHF.